These T cell receptor beta chains were read from a single sample in a study of blood T cell repertoires in COVID-19. Produced via immunoSEQ multiplex PCR; TCRdb's table is partial and in-frame only. The data contain some 97,000 clones, around 86% of them seen just once; the ten biggest clones take up roughly 3%. The sample consisted of PBMCs or T cells enriched from blood (not recorded which). These receptors were obtained from a woman aged 45-65 years who had recovered from COVID-19. CDR3s include the opening cysteine and the closing phenylalanine or tryptophan.

TRBJ2-2,TRBV3-1/TRBV3-2,CASSQPTGELFF
TRBJ1-4,TRBV6-5,CASNWRGESIEKLFF
TRBJ2-7,TRBV18,CASSFGTGVYEQYF
TRBJ1-4,TRBV28,CASSFSGQGVKRRNEKLFF
TRBJ1-5,TRBV6-1,CASSEAVGIQGSMSNQPQHF
TRBJ2-2,TRBV28,CASSPPLVTGELFF
TRBJ1-1,TRBV19,CASSISTGANTEAFF
TRBJ2-1,TRBV6-2/TRBV6-3,CASSYSASGRAHNEQFF
TRBJ1-5,TRBV7-9,CASSDGQGVNQPQHF
TRBJ2-7,TRBV23-1,CASSWDAGTSGRSSYEQYF
TRBJ2-2,TRBV3-1/TRBV3-2,CASTTSRGSGELFF
TRBJ1-4,TRBV7-6,CASSSRDRANEKLFF
TRBJ2-1,TRBV7-6,CASSSTPGNEQFF
TRBJ2-7,TRBV6-5,CATQITGQLTYEQYF
TRBJ1-1,TRBV18,CASSPDLGQGIRAFF
TRBJ2-3,TRBV13,CASSPPWPNTDTQYF
TRBJ1-6,TRBV7-2,CASSPRQGLGGNSPLHF
TRBJ1-2,TRBV19,CASQKAGDYGYTF
TRBJ2-3,TRBV3-1/TRBV3-2,CASSHSGGTDTQYF
TRBJ2-5,TRBV18,CASSHSRGLVETQYF
TRBJ2-2,TRBV11-1,CASSNRQGASTGELFF
TRBJ2-2,TRBV3-1/TRBV3-2,CASSPRVAGGSGELFF
TRBJ2-4,TRBV28,CASTNTDRLAKNIQYF
TRBJ2-3,TRBV2,CASSDPTSFLSTDTQYF
TRBJ2-7,TRBV29-1,CSVVGQGLSEQYF
TRBJ2-3,TRBV10-2,CASSPLTSPSDTQYF
TRBJ1-2,TRBV7-9,CASTRQDGYTF
TRBJ2-7,TRBV7-3,CASSQGDEQYF
TRBJ1-1,TRBV3-1/TRBV3-2,CASSHFGGSNTEAFF
TRBJ1-6,TRBV3-1/TRBV3-2,CASSQALNHNSPLHF
TRBJ2-1,TRBV28,CASSSLQGLGGDEQFF
TRBJ2-2,TRBV4-1,CASSQVPDRSVFF
TRBJ2-7,TRBV4-2,CASSQDRGTRGSSYEQYF
TRBJ2-1,TRBV27,CASSIFGQGSNEQFF
TRBJ2-2,TRBV7-2,CASSAGLAGGPTGELFF
TRBJ2-7,TRBV6-5,CASLPGQGSYEQYF
TRBJ2-7,TRBV28,CASSSSNEQYF
TRBJ2-5,TRBV19,CASSMGQGGETQYF
TRBJ2-7,TRBV18,CASSPFTSGGSSRQGEQYF
TRBJ1-5,TRBV21-1,CASSNRQDFIYQPQHF
TRBJ2-6,TRBV7-8,CASSPRDRGSGANVLTF
TRBJ1-6,TRBV30,CACGQAYNSPLHF
TRBJ2-6,TRBV30,CAWAQGNPGANVLTF
TRBJ2-7,TRBV27,CASSSRGNTYEQYF
TRBJ1-1,TRBV7-6,CASSFLLNTEAFF
TRBJ1-5,TRBV6-5,CASRVTGQGPLPQHF
TRBJ2-2,TRBV7-8,CASSPLAGASPGELFF
TRBJ1-3,TRBV30,CAWSGQGASSGNTIYF
TRBJ2-5,TRBV14,CARCFSGGNPRWAGVVGLETQYF
TRBJ2-6,TRBV2,CASSRRAGLSSGANVLTF
TRBJ1-5,TRBV7-2,CASSPRTGIQPQHF
TRBJ2-1,TRBV7-3,CASSITDSPLGEQFF
TRBJ1-5,TRBV27,CASRAGTGVAKQPQHF
TRBJ1-4,TRBV28,CASSPTGSANEKLFF
TRBJ1-2,TRBV5-1,CASSPGGFNYGYTF
TRBJ1-1,TRBV10-3,CATTGGNTEAFF
TRBJ2-3,TRBV7-3,CASSLRGSGRTYTQYF
TRBJ2-1,TRBV29-1,CSVDVVGGGNEQFF
TRBJ1-1,TRBV5-1,CASSSGTALEAFF